Presented here are 23 T cell receptor beta chains from one specimen sequenced in a study of early T cells in non-severe SARS-CoV-2 infection (dated by TCRdb to the early 2020s). Library construction relied on 5' RACE. The sequencing machine was a NextSeq 500. Through fastp at Q25 and MiXCR, TCRdb rebuilt clones from the public reads, retaining in-frame beta chains. Rows are unified per CDR3 protein, each entry keeping the most common DNA and genes. Recorded for this sample are 35,000 to 40,000 distinct CDR3 sequences; over 8.5% of them occurred a single time. The biggest ten clones account for 12% of the sample. The specimen was whole blood. The receptor set was obtained from an adult who was a healthcare worker with PCR-confirmed SARS-CoV-2 infection or an uninfected control (not recorded which).

The V call is TRBV6-6, the J call TRBJ1-6; TRBD1 matches at 9 bases. The J segment lost 5 bases and the V segment lost 2 bases, leaving 7 bases of the junction unmatched. CDR1 is MNHNY and CDR2 is SVGAGI in the germline V gene (reference sequence). CDR3 length: 17 residues. The CDR3 loop is CASSYPPGQGDNSPLHF. The DNA of the CDR3 is TGTGCCAGCAGTTACCCCCCGGGACAGGGAGATAATTCACCCCTCCACTTT.

This clonotype has more than one count but fewer than ten. The chain is built from TRBV9 and TRBJ2-6, with TRBD1 identical over 10 bases. V lost 0 bases and J lost 0; bases outside the gene matches: 3. This CDR3 has 18 residues. Looked up from germline, CDR1 is SGDLS and CDR2 is YYNGEE. CDR3 region: CASSVGGTGDSGANVLTF. CDR3 nucleotide sequence: TGTGCCAGCAGCGTAGGAGGGACAGGGGACTCTGGGGCCAACGTCCTGACTTTC.

This clonotype showed up many times. The V and J genes are TRBV20-1 and TRBJ2-5; 9 nucleotides line up with TRBD2. V was pared by 1 base and J by 3 bases, with 6 bases of the junction left unmatched. CDR3 size: 15 residues. Germline CDR1 and CDR2: DFQATT and SNEGSKA (reference sequence). Written as DNA, the CDR3 is TGCAGTGCTAGAGGCGGCGGGGGGGACGAAGAGACCCAGTACTTC. Amino acids: CSARGGGGDEETQYF.

In this sample, this clonotype turned up many times. The rearrangement links TRBV6-9 to TRBJ2-3; D gene ambiguous. Trimming removed 1 base from V and 2 bases from J, with 13 bases in between. The CDR3 has 16 amino acids. CDR1 and CDR2 from the germline V gene are MNHGY and SVAAGI. DNA of the CDR3: TGTGCCAGCAGTTATTACCTCAGGTTGTCCACAGATACGCAGTATTTT. Its protein product is CASSYYLRLSTDTQYF.

This clonotype was seen just once. This may stem from a read error, because a much larger clone lies one nucleotide away. The gene calls are TRBV11-3 and TRBJ2-3, with D possibly being TRBD1 (5 bases). Germline loops: CDR1 SGHNT, CDR2 YENEEA. CDR3 length: 16 residues. Trimming left V 1 base short and J 3 bases short, with 14 bases between. In nucleotides, the CDR3 is TGTGCCAGCAGCTTAGGGATGATAGGGGCAACAGATACGCAGTATTTT. Protein sequence: CASSLGMIGATDTQYF.

This clonotype was seen ten or more times. V is TRBV6-6 and J is TRBJ1-5; tentatively, D is TRBD1 (6 bases). This CDR3 contains 14 residues. CDR1 is MNHNY and CDR2 is SVGAGI in the germline V gene (reference sequence). Trimming took off 7 bases at V and 5 bases at J, with 15 bases between the two ends. The DNA of the CDR3 is TGTGCCAGCACAAACTCGGGGGCCCATCAGCCCCAGCATTTT. Protein product: CASTNSGAHQPQHF.

The chain's CDR3 is CASSSTSSYEQYF. CDR3 DNA sequence: TGTGCCAGCAGCTCGACGAGCTCCTACGAGCAGTACTTC. This chain links TRBV11-2 with TRBJ2-7; no reliable D call. CDR3 length: 13 residues. Deletions cut 4 bases from V and 0 bases from J, with 7 bases between. Looked up from germline, CDR1 is SGHAT and CDR2 is FQNNGV.

The table lists this clonotype with many counts. J is TRBJ1-2 and V is TRBV4-2; maybe TRBD1 (5 bases). CDR3 length: 17 amino acids. V was trimmed by 3 bases and J by 8 bases, leaving 25 bases between them. Germline-derived CDR1 and CDR2 are LGHNA and YNFKEQ. CDR3: CASSHHPSGAGQIGYTF. The CDR3 nucleotides are TGTGCCAGCAGCCACCATCCGTCGGGCGCAGGGCAAATAGGCTACACCTTC.

This clonotype was recorded at least ten times. The J gene is TRBJ1-4, the V gene TRBV6-5; D unresolved. Germline assignment: CDR1 MNHEY and CDR2 SVGAGI. Trimming took off 0 bases at V and 0 bases at J, with 11 bases between the two ends. This CDR3 is 17 amino acids long. The DNA of the CDR3 is TGTGCCAGCAGTTACTCCCCCCATATCGCAACTAATGAAAAACTGTTTTTT. It codes for CASSYSPHIATNEKLFF.

This clonotype was observed a few times. The chain couples TRBV11-2 to TRBJ2-4; 9 nucleotides match TRBD1. J lost 0 bases, V lost 5 bases, and 11 bases had no gene match. The CDR3 extends over 18 amino acids. Germline CDR1 and CDR2: SGHAT and FQNNGV. The DNA for the CDR3 is TGTGCCAGCAGCGACCGAACAGGGGGCCTACTAGCCAAAAACATTCAGTACTTC. Residues: CASSDRTGGLLAKNIQYF.

The chain employs TRBV6-5 and TRBJ1-1, with a tentative D call TRBD1 (5 bases). Trimming took 0 bases from V and 3 from J, leaving 14 bases between them. This CDR3 contains 16 residues. CDR1 is MNHEY, CDR2 SVGAGI, per germline. In DNA form, the CDR3 reads TGTGCCAGCAGTTACTCGAGAATAGGGACGGACACTGAAGCTTTCTTT. This translates into CASSYSRIGTDTEAFF.

This clonotype has a handful of counts. The chain has TRBV18 and TRBJ2-2; D perhaps matches TRBD2 (5 bases). Germline values: CDR1 KGHSH, CDR2 LQKENI. The CDR3 length is 15 residues. Trimming left V 6 bases short and J 1 base short, with 12 bases between. CDR3 DNA: TGTGCCAGCTCCCGAGGGCAGAGGAACACCGGGGAGCTGTTTTTT. Its protein product is CASSRGQRNTGELFF.

This clonotype was observed a handful of times. This rearrangement joins TRBV29-1 to TRBJ2-4, with TRBD1 as a possible D gene (5 bases). This CDR3 contains 11 residues. Germline V lookup: CDR1 SQVTM, CDR2 ANQGSEA. The V and J ends lost 4 bases and 13 bases respectively, with 14 bases between them. The CDR3 DNA reads TGCAGCGTTGGTCAGGGTTCTGAGCAGTACTTC. Translation gives CSVGQGSEQYF.

This clonotype was seen a handful of times. One end of the junction varies from germline; a read error may be responsible. The chain is built from TRBV14 and TRBJ2-5; D unresolved. This CDR3 comprises 9 residues. Germline CDR1 SGHDN, CDR2 FVKESK. As DNA, the CDR3 is TGTGCCAGCTGCCAGACCCAGTACTTC. Translation: CASCQTQYF.

This clonotype was seen ten or more times. The V and J genes are TRBV7-8 and TRBJ2-3; no firm D call. The V and J ends lost 4 bases and 2 bases respectively, with 4 bases between them. The length of the CDR3 is 12 residues. CDR1 and CDR2 (germline): SGHVS, FQNEAQ. For the CDR3, the DNA is TGTGCCAGCAGCTCAAACACAGATACGCAGTATTTT. This sequence encodes CASSSNTDTQYF.

Written as DNA, the CDR3 is TGTGCCAGCAATCGAGCGGGAGGCATGAACACTGAAGCTTTCTTT. Amino acids: CASNRAGGMNTEAFF. V is TRBV9 and J is TRBJ1-1, with D unresolved. V was trimmed by 6 bases and J by 0 bases, leaving 15 bases between them. The CDR3 consists of 15 residues. The germline CDR1 and CDR2 sequences are SGDLS and YYNGEE.

This chain joins TRBV6-2 or TRBV6-3 and TRBJ1-5; D remains ambiguous. Trimming took off 8 bases at V and 0 bases at J, with 11 bases between the two ends. This CDR3 has 14 amino acids. CDR1 and CDR2 from the germline V gene are MNHEY and SVGEGT. The CDR3 protein is CASGEGRSNQPQHF. The CDR3 nucleotides are TGTGCCAGCGGGGAGGGTCGTAGCAATCAGCCCCAGCATTTT.

This clonotype ranks as medium-sized (0.01 to 0.1%). The V gene is TRBV7-9, the J gene TRBJ2-3; D might be TRBD2 (5 bases). Trimming left V 3 bases short and J 4 bases short, with 11 bases between. Germline assignment: CDR1 SEHNR and CDR2 FQNEAQ (reference sequence). The CDR3 has 14 amino acids. The CDR3 is CASSFLARSDTQYF. The DNA of the CDR3 is TGTGCCAGCAGCTTTTTAGCGCGCTCAGATACGCAGTATTTT.

This clonotype was seen more than once but under ten times. The CDR3 nucleotides are TGCAGCGTTGACGGGACGGGTAATGAAAAACTGTTTTTT. This sequence encodes CSVDGTGNEKLFF. The chain uses TRBV29-1 and TRBJ1-4; tentative D call: TRBD1 (5 bases). CDR1 SQVTM and CDR2 ANQGSEA come from the germline V gene. The CDR3 sequence is 13 residues long. V lost 3 bases, J lost 4 bases, and 9 bases lay in between.

In this sample, this clonotype turned up a few times. The V call is TRBV20-1, the J call TRBJ1-5; D gene ambiguous. The CDR3 has 12 amino acids. Trimming removed 3 bases from V and 0 bases from J, with 3 bases in between. From germline, CDR1 is DFQATT and CDR2 SNEGSKA (reference sequence). The CDR3 DNA sequence: TGCAGTGCTAGGGTTAGCAATCAGCCCCAGCATTTT. This codes for CSARVSNQPQHF.

The sample holds many counts of this clonotype. V usage is TRBV6-5 and J usage is TRBJ1-2, with no clear D. Germline V gene data show CDR1 as MNHEY and CDR2 as SVGAGI. The CDR3 spans 13 residues. V was trimmed by 0 bases and J by 2 bases, leaving 4 bases between them. CDR3 sequence: CASSYSRNYGYTF. CDR3 nucleotide sequence: TGTGCCAGCAGTTACTCGAGAAACTATGGCTACACCTTC.

This clonotype has just a few counts. The chain joins TRBV7-6 to TRBJ2-3; a possible D gene is TRBD2 (5 bases). Trimming shortened V by 5 bases and J by 6 bases, and 15 bases separated the two germline ends. The CDR3 has 14 amino acids. From germline, CDR1 is SGHVS and CDR2 FNYEAQ. CDR3 coding DNA: TGTGCCAGCAGCGCCGGACTGGGGTTGGATACGCAGTATTTT. Amino acid sequence: CASSAGLGLDTQYF.

This clonotype was observed many times. The genes are TRBV12-3 or TRBV12-4 and TRBJ2-3, with TRBD2 matching 10 bases. This CDR3 region has 15 residues. With V trimmed by 6 bases and J by 1 base, 4 bases remained unmatched. The CDR3 DNA sequence: TGTGCCAGCAGCCCTAGCGGGGGACGCACAGATACGCAGTATTTT. This gives the protein CASSPSGGRTDTQYF.